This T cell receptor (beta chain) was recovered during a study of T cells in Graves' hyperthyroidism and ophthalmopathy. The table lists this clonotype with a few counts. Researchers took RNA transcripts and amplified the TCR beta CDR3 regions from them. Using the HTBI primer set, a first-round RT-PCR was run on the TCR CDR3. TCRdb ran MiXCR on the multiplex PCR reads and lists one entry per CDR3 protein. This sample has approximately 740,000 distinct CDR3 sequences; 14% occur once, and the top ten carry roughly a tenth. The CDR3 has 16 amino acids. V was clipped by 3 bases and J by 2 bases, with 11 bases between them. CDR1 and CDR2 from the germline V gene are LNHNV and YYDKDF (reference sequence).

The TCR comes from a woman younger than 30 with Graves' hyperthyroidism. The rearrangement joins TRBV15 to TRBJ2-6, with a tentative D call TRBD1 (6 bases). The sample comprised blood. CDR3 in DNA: TGTGCCACCAGCAGTAGCCGGACAGCTGGGGCCAACGTCCTGACTTTC. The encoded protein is CATSSSRTAGANVLTF.